The rows below give T cell receptor beta chains drawn from one sample of a study of PD-1 blockade in classical Hodgkin lymphoma. TCRdb's copy holds only in-frame clones and misses some; the assay was immunoSEQ multiplex PCR. The sample shows 50,000 or so clones, nearly 90% of them seen only once. This sample comprised peripheral blood mononuclear cells (PBMCs), obtained before the fourth cycle of nivolumab. All receptors derive from a human donor with classical Hodgkin lymphoma. Each CDR3 is given with its conserved first and last residue. D genes are given only for firm matches. Only some rows state a clone size, as once, few, many or a class for expanded clones.

d_call j_call clone_size v_call cdr3_aa cdr3_nt
- TRBJ2-4 - TRBV28 CASSLISPISKNIQYF TGTGCCAGCAGTTTGATTAGTCCGATTTCCAAAAACATTCAGTACTTC
- TRBJ2-7 - TRBV7-2 CASSIQTESYEQYF TGTGCCAGCAGCATACAAACGGAGTCCTACGAGCAGTACTTC
TRBD1 TRBJ1-5 - TRBV6-1 CASSEWTGSNQPQHF TGTGCCAGCAGTGAATGGACAGGAAGTAATCAGCCCCAGCATTTT
- TRBJ2-2 - TRBV6-5 CASARYRGAVF TGTGCCAGTGCACGCTACCGGGGAGCTGTTTTT
- TRBJ1-5 once TRBV6-6 CASTDVVQPQHF TGTGCCAGCACCGACGTGGTTCAGCCCCAGCATTTT
- TRBJ2-2 - TRBV18 CASSPSTGSTGELFF TGTGCCAGCTCACCAAGCACTGGCTCCACCGGGGAGCTGTTTTTT
- TRBJ1-5 - TRBV5-4 CASSIDIDQPQHF TGTGCCAGCAGCATAGACATCGATCAGCCCCAGCATTTT
- TRBJ1-2 - TRBV12-5 CASGLLTLTGNYGYTF TGTGCTAGTGGTTTGCTTACGTTGACGGGTAACTATGGCTACACCTTC
- TRBJ1-1 - TRBV6-5 CAIGYTEAFF TGTGCCATCGGGTACACTGAAGCTTTCTTT
- TRBJ2-7 - TRBV28 CASSLFVHEQYF TGTGCCAGCAGTTTATTCGTCCACGAGCAGTACTTC
TRBD2 TRBJ2-7 once TRBV4-1 CASSQDGGASGTYEQYF TGCGCCAGCAGCCAAGATGGAGGGGCTAGCGGAACCTACGAGCAGTACTTC
- TRBJ2-3 - TRBV27 CASRGLADTQYF TGTGCCAGCAGGGGACTGGCAGATACGCAGTATTTT
- TRBJ1-5 - TRBV18 CASSSRVEVDQPQHF TGTGCCAGCTCATCCAGGGTTGAAGTGGACCAGCCCCAGCATTTT
- TRBJ2-2 - TRBV27 CASRGGAWTGELFF TGTGCCAGCAGGGGGGGCGCATGGACCGGGGAGCTGTTTTTT
TRBD2 TRBJ2-4 - TRBV12-5 CASGYLGLAGDRAKNIQYF TGTGCTAGTGGTTACCTTGGACTAGCGGGAGATCGAGCCAAAAACATTCAGTACTTC
TRBD1 TRBJ1-5 - TRBV13 CASSLGGTGYQPQHF TGTGCCAGCAGCTTAGGAGGGACAGGATATCAGCCCCAGCATTTT
- TRBJ2-7 - TRBV5-1 CASSLGSQDTQYF TGCGCCAGCAGCTTGGGTAGTCAGGATACGCAGTACTTC
TRBD2 TRBJ2-3 - TRBV6-5 CASSYQGLVGTDTQYF TGTGCCAGCAGTTACCAAGGACTAGTTGGCACAGATACGCAGTATTTT
- TRBJ2-7 once TRBV27 CASSFSGPYEQYF TGTGCCAGCAGTTTCTCCGGGCCCTACGAGCAGTACTTC
TRBD1 TRBJ1-2 - TRBV30 CAWRDRGLLNYGYTF TGTGCCTGGAGAGACAGGGGCCTACTAAACTATGGCTACACCTTC
TRBD1 TRBJ1-5 - TRBV28 CASSVTGGGNQPQHF TGTGCCAGCAGTGTGACAGGGGGAGGCAATCAGCCCCAGCATTTT
- TRBJ2-1 - TRBV19 CASSIEGYNEQFF TGTGCCAGTAGTATTGAGGGCTACAATGAGCAGTTCTTC
- TRBJ1-2 - TRBV19 CASSIVGGNYGYTF TGTGCCAGTAGTATAGTAGGAGGAAACTATGGCTACACCTTC
- TRBJ1-5 - TRBV28 CASKRDPNQPQHF TGTGCCAGCAAGAGGGACCCGAATCAGCCCCAGCATTTT
- TRBJ2-7 - TRBV11-2 CASSLGGGHEQYF TGTGCCAGCAGCTTAGGGGGGGGCCACGAGCAGTACTTC
TRBD2 TRBJ2-3 - TRBV7-3 CASSLKAGGGTQYF TGTGCCAGCAGCTTAAAGGCGGGAGGCGGTACGCAGTATTTT
- TRBJ2-7 - TRBV19 CASSISPSEQYF TGTGCCAGTAGTATCAGCCCTAGCGAGCAGTACTTC
- TRBJ2-5 - TRBV10-1 CASSPGGTSETQYF TGCGCCAGCAGCCCCGGTGGGACTTCAGAGACCCAGTACTTC
TRBD1 TRBJ2-3 - TRBV19 CASSGQGPDTQYF TGTGCCAGTAGTGGACAGGGTCCAGATACGCAGTATTTT
- TRBJ2-7 once TRBV7-6 CASSPPGANYEQYF TGTGCCAGCAGCCCTCCGGGGGCGAACTACGAGCAGTACTTC
TRBD2 TRBJ2-5 - TRBV19 CASSSGGYQETQYF TGTGCCAGTAGTTCGGGAGGGTACCAAGAGACCCAGTACTTC
TRBD1 TRBJ1-5 - TRBV19 CASSGDRGRKSNQPQHF TGTGCCAGTTCGGGGGACAGGGGGCGCAAGTCCAATCAGCCCCAGCATTTT
- TRBJ1-3 - TRBV11-2 CASSPLAGYGNTIYF TGTGCCAGCAGCCCCCTGGCAGGCTACGGAAACACCATATATTTT
TRBD1 TRBJ1-4 - TRBV5-4 CASRSGTASNEKLFF TGTGCCAGCAGATCCGGGACAGCAAGTAATGAAAAACTGTTTTTT
- TRBJ2-7 - TRBV7-2 CASSWKDGSYEQYF TGTGCCAGCAGCTGGAAGGACGGGTCCTACGAGCAGTACTTC
- TRBJ2-1 - TRBV11-2 CASSKDGNEQFF TGTGCCAGCAGCAAGGACGGCAATGAGCAGTTCTTC
TRBD2 TRBJ2-7 - TRBV7-2 CASSSRDYYEQYF TGTGCCAGCAGCTCCCGGGACTACTACGAGCAGTACTTC
- TRBJ2-3 - TRBV1 CTSSRQGTDTQYF TGCACCAGCAGCCGCCAGGGGACAGATACGCAGTATTTT
- TRBJ2-3 - TRBV7-8 CASSLGSTDTQYF TGTGCCAGCAGCTTGGGGAGCACAGATACGCAGTATTTT
TRBD2 TRBJ2-3 - TRBV7-9 CASSPWEGGVDTQYF TGTGCCAGCAGCCCTTGGGAGGGAGGGGTGGATACGCAGTATTTT
TRBD1 TRBJ1-1 once TRBV11-3 CASSLGQGRMNTEAFF TGTGCCAGCAGCTTGGGACAGGGTAGGATGAACACTGAAGCTTTCTTT
TRBD1 TRBJ1-2 once TRBV6-5 CASSSPGTGVQGYTF TGTGCCAGCAGTTCCCCCGGGACAGGGGTTCAGGGCTACACCTTC
- TRBJ2-2 - TRBV29-1 CSVPGVATNTGELFF TGCAGCGTCCCCGGGGTAGCGACTAACACCGGGGAGCTGTTTTTT
- TRBJ2-7 - TRBV7-9 CASSLISVRAGSEQYF TGTGCCAGCAGCTTAATTTCAGTGAGGGCGGGGAGCGAGCAGTACTTC